This TCR beta chain stems from a study of T cells in Graves' hyperthyroidism and ophthalmopathy. Germline V gives CDR1 SQVTM, CDR2 ANQGSEA. The CDR3 extends over 15 amino acids. Unmatched junction bases numbered 7, after V lost 4 bases and J lost 3 bases. This clonotype was observed a few times. Using RNA transcripts as the source, TCR beta CDR3 regions were amplified. Carried out on the TCR CDR3, a first-round RT-PCR used the HTBI primer set. TCRdb re-derived calls from the multiplex PCR reads in MiXCR, one entry per CDR3 protein. The sample includes fewer than 600,000 distinct CDR3 sequences, approximately 14% of them seen just once.

The source is a young woman with Graves' hyperthyroidism. Sample: blood. The chain links TRBV29-1 to TRBJ2-3, with 10 bases lining up with TRBD2. DNA for the CDR3: TGCAGCGTTGTCCATAGCGGGAGGCCTACAGATACGCAGTATTTT. Translation gives CSVVHSGRPTDTQYF.